This T cell receptor (beta chain) was identified in a study of T cells and copy number aberrations in small-cell lung cancer. No donor received chemotherapy or radiotherapy before surgery, nor immunotherapy before or after it. Normal lung samples lay at least 2 cm from the tumor margin. Produced via immunoSEQ multiplex PCR; TCRdb's table is partial and in-frame only. The data show 9,000 to 10,000 clones, 75% to 80% seen once. The germline V and J ends were trimmed by 1 base and 6 bases, with 19 bases remaining between them. The CDR3 is 17 residues long. Germline lookup yields CDR1 MGHRA and CDR2 YSYEKL.

The V call is TRBV4-1, the J call TRBJ1-5; D remains unclear. Material: normal tissue next to the tumor. This receptor was taken from a man aged 60 to 75 with small cell lung cancer. The CDR3 DNA is TGCGCCAGCAGCCAAGTCGATATGGGGATAGGAAGTCAGCCCCAGCATTTT. It yields the protein CASSQVDMGIGSQPQHF.